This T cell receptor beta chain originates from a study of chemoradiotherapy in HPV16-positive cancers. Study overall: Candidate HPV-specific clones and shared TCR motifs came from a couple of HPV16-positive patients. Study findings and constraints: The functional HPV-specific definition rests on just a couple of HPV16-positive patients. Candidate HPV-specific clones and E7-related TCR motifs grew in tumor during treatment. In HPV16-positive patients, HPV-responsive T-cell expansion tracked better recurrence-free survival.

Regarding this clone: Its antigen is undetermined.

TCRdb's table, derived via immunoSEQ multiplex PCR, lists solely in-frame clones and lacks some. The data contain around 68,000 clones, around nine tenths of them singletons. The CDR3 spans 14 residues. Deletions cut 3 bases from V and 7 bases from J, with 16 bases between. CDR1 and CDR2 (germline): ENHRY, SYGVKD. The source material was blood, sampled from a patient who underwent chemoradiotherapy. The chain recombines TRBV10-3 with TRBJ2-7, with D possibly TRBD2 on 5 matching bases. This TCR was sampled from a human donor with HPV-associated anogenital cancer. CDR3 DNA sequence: TGTGCCATCAGTGACTCGAGCGGCGCGAGGGAGCAGTACTTC. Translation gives CAISDSSGAREQYF.